This T cell receptor beta chain came from a study of T cell responses to AZD1222 COVID-19 vaccine. The CDR3 consists of 13 residues. Between the trimmed V and J ends, which lost 8 bases and 5 bases, there was a span of 13 bases. CDR1 LNHDA and CDR2 SQIVND come from the germline V gene (reference sequence). Comments on this clone: Antigen: not known.

The method was immunoSEQ multiplex PCR; TCRdb's version includes in-frame clones alone and lacks a portion of them. This table holds 200,000 or so clones, 85% to 90% found once. Study-wide results and limits: Spike-specific TCR breadth and depth rose after two AZD1222 doses. As reported, nearly half of all spike-specific TCRs target variant regions that are unmutated.

Specimen: peripheral blood, collected on day 0 of MenACWY control vaccination. The clonotype originates from an adult in good health. V is TRBV19 and J is TRBJ2-1; no clear D. CDR3 nucleotides: TGTGCCAGTTTGTCCTTAAGGGACAATGAGCAGTTCTTC. Residues: CASLSLRDNEQFF.